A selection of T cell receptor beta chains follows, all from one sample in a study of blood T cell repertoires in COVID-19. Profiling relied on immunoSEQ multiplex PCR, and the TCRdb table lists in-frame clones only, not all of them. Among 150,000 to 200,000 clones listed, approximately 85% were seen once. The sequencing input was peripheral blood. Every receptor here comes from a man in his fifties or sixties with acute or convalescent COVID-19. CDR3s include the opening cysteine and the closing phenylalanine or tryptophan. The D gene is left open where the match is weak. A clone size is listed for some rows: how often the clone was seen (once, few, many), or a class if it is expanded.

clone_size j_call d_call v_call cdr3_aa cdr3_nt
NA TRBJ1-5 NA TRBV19 CASSFLPIGNQPQHF TGTGCCAGTAGTTTCCTTCCTATAGGCAATCAGCCCCAGCATTTT
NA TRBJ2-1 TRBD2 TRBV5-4 CASSLGLARYNEQFF TGTGCCAGCAGCCTAGGACTAGCGCGGTACAATGAGCAGTTCTTC
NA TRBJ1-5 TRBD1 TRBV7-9 CASSRTGQPQHF TGTGCCAGCAGCCGGACAGGCCAGCCCCAGCATTTT
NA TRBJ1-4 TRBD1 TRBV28 CASTPQGGGDREKLFF TGTGCCAGCACTCCGCAGGGCGGCGGGGACAGGGAGAAACTGTTTTTT
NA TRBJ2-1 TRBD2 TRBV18 CASSPARGGAGGNEQFF TGTGCCAGCTCACCAGCCAGGGGCGGAGCGGGGGGCAATGAGCAGTTCTTC
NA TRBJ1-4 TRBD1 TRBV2 CASSLQGARNEKLFF TGTGCCAGCAGTTTACAGGGGGCGCGGAATGAAAAACTGTTTTTT
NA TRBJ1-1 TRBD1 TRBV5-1 CASSLAPTGGTEAFF TGCGCCAGCAGCTTGGCCCCGACAGGGGGCACTGAAGCTTTCTTT
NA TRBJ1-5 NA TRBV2 CASSPDYSNQPQHF TGTGCCAGCAGTCCGGACTATAGCAATCAGCCCCAGCATTTT
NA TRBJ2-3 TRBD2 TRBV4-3 CASSQSHAGGGTDTQYF TGCGCCAGCAGCCAAAGCCACGCGGGAGGTGGCACAGATACGCAGTATTTT
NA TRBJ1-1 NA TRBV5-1 CASSLNRESEAFF TGCGCCAGCAGCTTAAACAGGGAGTCTGAAGCTTTCTTT
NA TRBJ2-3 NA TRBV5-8 CASSFGGASTDTQYF TGTGCCAGCAGCTTCGGCGGGGCAAGCACAGATACGCAGTATTTT
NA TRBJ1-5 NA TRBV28 CASSRGGVSQPQHF TGTGCCAGCAGTAGAGGAGGGGTTAGTCAGCCCCAGCATTTT
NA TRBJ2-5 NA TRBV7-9 CASSPRGQETQYF TGTGCCAGCAGCCCCCGGGGACAAGAGACCCAGTACTTC
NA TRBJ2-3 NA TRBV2 CASSAGVGTDTQYF TGTGCCAGCAGTGCAGGGGTTGGCACAGATACGCAGTATTTT
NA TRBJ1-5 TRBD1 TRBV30 CAWSVRGQAVHF TGTGCCTGGAGTGTAAGAGGACAGGCCGTGCATTTT
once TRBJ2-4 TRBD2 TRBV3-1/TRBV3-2 CASSPRTSGSLAKNIQYF TGTGCCAGCAGCCCCCGGACTAGCGGGAGCTTGGCCAAAAACATTCAGTACTTC
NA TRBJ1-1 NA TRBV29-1 CSVRPGHDAEAFF TGCAGCGTGCGCCCGGGACATGACGCTGAAGCTTTCTTT
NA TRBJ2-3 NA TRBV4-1 CASSQDRYTDTQYF TGCGCCAGCAGCCAAGATCGGTACACAGATACGCAGTATTTT
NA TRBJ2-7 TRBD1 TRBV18 CASSPLVGQGLHEQYF TGTGCCAGCTCACCATTGGTGGGACAGGGACTTCACGAGCAGTACTTC
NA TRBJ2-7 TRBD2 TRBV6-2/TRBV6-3 CASSDQPSGTYEQYF TGTGCCAGCAGTGACCAGCCTAGCGGGACCTACGAGCAGTACTTC
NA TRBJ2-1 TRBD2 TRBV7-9 CASRRLSGRASYEQFF TGTGCCAGCAGAAGACTTAGCGGGAGGGCATCGTATGAGCAGTTCTTC
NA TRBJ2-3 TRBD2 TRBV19 CATTRTSGLPDTQYF TGTGCCACCACGAGGACTAGCGGGTTGCCAGATACGCAGTATTTT
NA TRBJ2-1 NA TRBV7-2 CASSLAISSYNEQFF TGTGCCAGCAGCTTAGCGATTAGCTCCTACAATGAGCAGTTCTTC
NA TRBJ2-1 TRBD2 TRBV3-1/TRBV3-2 CASSQEAGGYNEQFF TGTGCCAGCAGCCAAGAGGCGGGAGGATACAATGAGCAGTTCTTC
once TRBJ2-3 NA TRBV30 CAWRFKGPTDTQYF TGTGCCTGGAGATTTAAGGGGCCTACAGATACGCAGTATTTT
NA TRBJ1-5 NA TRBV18 CASADQSPGSNQPQHF TGTGCCAGCGCAGACCAGTCTCCGGGGAGCAATCAGCCCCAGCATTTT
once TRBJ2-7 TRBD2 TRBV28 CASGTGLAGSYEQYF TGTGCCAGTGGAACCGGACTAGCGGGCTCCTACGAGCAGTACTTC
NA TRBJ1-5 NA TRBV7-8 CASSLAAGQSQPQHF TGTGCCAGCAGCTTAGCGGCAGGGCAAAGTCAGCCCCAGCATTTT
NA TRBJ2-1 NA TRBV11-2 CASSSRLVESYNEQFF TGTGCCAGCAGCTCCCGACTAGTTGAGTCCTACAATGAGCAGTTCTTC
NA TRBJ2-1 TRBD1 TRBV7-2 CASSLAGQGWFF TGTGCCAGCAGCTTAGCGGGACAGGGGTGGTTCTTC
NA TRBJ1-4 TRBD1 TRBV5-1 CASGQGFNEKLFF TGCGCCAGTGGACAGGGGTTTAATGAAAAACTGTTTTTT
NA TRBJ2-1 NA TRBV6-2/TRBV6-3 CASSYPNSGVQFF TGTGCCAGCAGTTACCCGAACTCGGGGGTGCAGTTCTTC
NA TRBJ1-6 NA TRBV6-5 CASTQGPNSPLHF TGTGCCAGCACCCAGGGGCCTAATTCACCCCTCCACTTT
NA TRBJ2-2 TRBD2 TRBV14 CASSPPGTSGSRLFF TGTGCCAGCAGCCCTCCCGGGACTAGCGGGAGTCGGCTGTTTTTT
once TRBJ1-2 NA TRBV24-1 CATSMASSGYGYTF TGTGCCACCAGTATGGCATCGTCTGGCTATGGCTACACCTTC
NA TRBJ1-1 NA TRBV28 CASSLRDMNTEAFF TGTGCCAGCAGTTTACGGGATATGAACACTGAAGCTTTCTTT
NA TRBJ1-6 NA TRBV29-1 CSVSQGYNSPLHF TGCAGCGTATCACAGGGATATAATTCACCCCTCCACTTT
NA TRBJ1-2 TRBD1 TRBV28 CASSLQSRGSGYTF TGTGCCAGCAGTTTACAGTCCAGGGGGTCTGGCTACACCTTC
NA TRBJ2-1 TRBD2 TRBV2 CASSPGTSGGGQFF TGTGCCAGCAGTCCCGGGACTAGCGGGGGGGGGCAGTTCTTC
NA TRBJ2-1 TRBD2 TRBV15 CATSRTLAAYNEQFF TGTGCCACCAGCAGAACACTAGCGGCCTACAATGAGCAGTTCTTC
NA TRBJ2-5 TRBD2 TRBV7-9 CASSLSGTKETQYF TGTGCCAGCAGCCTTAGCGGGACTAAAGAGACCCAGTACTTC
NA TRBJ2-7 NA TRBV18 CASSPRLVGLDEQYF TGTGCCAGCTCACCAAGGCTAGTCGGGTTGGACGAGCAGTACTTC
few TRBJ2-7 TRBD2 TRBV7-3 CASGLAGKPYEQYF TGTGCCAGCGGGCTAGCGGGTAAACCCTACGAGCAGTACTTC
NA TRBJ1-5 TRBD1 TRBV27 CASSWGQGGNQPQHF TGTGCCAGCAGTTGGGGACAGGGGGGGAATCAGCCCCAGCATTTT
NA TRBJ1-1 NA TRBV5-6 CASSPYPGEYTEAFF TGTGCCAGCAGTCCGTACCCCGGGGAATACACTGAAGCTTTCTTT
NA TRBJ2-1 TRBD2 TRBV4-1 CASSFLLAGENDEQFF TGCGCCAGCAGCTTCCTATTAGCGGGAGAAAACGATGAGCAGTTCTTC
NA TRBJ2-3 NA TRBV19 CASRGSGSTDTQYF TGTGCCAGTAGGGGGTCGGGAAGCACAGATACGCAGTATTTT
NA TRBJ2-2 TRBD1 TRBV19 CASRWDRNTGELFF TGTGCCAGTAGATGGGACAGGAACACCGGGGAGCTGTTTTTT
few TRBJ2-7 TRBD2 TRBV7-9 CASSSVGGRGSEQYF TGTGCCAGCAGCTCTGTAGGCGGGAGGGGCTCCGAGCAGTACTTC
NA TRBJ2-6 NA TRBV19 CASSLYSPTGANVLTF TGTGCCAGTAGTCTCTACAGTCCAACTGGGGCCAACGTCCTGACTTTC
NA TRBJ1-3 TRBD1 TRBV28 CASSVSGTGVSGNTIYF TGTGCCAGCAGTGTTTCCGGGACAGGGGTTTCTGGAAACACCATATATTTT
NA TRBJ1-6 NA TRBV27 CASSVRGSNSPLHF TGTGCCAGCAGTGTTCGGGGGAGTAATTCACCCCTCCACTTT
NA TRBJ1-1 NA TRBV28 CASTQGRVTEAFF TGTGCCAGCACCCAGGGGAGGGTCACTGAAGCTTTCTTT
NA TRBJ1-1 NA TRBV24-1 CATSDNGPGGDTEAFF TGTGCCACCAGTGATAACGGTCCGGGGGGTGACACTGAAGCTTTCTTT
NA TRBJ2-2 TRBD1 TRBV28 CASSPPGQGAVGELFF TGTGCCAGCAGTCCCCCGGGACAGGGGGCCGTCGGGGAGCTGTTTTTT